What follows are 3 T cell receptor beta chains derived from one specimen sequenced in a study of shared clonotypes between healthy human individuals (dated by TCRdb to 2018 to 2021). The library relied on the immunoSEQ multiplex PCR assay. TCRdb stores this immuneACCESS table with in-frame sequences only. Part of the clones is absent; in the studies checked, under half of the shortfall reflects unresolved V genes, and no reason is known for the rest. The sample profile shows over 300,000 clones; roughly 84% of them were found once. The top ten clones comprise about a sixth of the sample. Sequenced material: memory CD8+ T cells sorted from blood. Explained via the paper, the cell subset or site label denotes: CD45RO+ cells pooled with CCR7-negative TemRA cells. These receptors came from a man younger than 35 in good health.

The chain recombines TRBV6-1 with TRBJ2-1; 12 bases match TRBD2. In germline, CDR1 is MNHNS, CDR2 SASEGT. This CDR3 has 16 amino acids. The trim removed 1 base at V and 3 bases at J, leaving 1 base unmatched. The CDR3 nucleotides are TGTGCCAGCAGTGAAGAGGGACTAGCGGGCTACAATGAGCAGTTCTTC. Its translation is CASSEEGLAGYNEQFF.

Here the CDR3 reads CASSQGATVGTEAFF. The CDR3 DNA sequence: TGCGCCAGCAGCCAAGGGGCAACGGTCGGCACTGAAGCTTTCTTT. The gene calls are TRBV4-1 and TRBJ1-1; no definite D call. V was shortened by 1 base and J by 4 bases, with 13 bases between the two germline ends. The germline V gene encodes CDR1 MGHRA and CDR2 YSYEKL. This CDR3 comprises 15 residues.

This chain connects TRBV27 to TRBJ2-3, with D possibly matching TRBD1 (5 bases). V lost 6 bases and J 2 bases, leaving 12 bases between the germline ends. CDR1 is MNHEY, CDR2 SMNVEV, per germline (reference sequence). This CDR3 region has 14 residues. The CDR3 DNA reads TGTGCCAGCAGGCCCCAGGACAACACAGATACGCAGTATTTT. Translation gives CASRPQDNTDTQYF.